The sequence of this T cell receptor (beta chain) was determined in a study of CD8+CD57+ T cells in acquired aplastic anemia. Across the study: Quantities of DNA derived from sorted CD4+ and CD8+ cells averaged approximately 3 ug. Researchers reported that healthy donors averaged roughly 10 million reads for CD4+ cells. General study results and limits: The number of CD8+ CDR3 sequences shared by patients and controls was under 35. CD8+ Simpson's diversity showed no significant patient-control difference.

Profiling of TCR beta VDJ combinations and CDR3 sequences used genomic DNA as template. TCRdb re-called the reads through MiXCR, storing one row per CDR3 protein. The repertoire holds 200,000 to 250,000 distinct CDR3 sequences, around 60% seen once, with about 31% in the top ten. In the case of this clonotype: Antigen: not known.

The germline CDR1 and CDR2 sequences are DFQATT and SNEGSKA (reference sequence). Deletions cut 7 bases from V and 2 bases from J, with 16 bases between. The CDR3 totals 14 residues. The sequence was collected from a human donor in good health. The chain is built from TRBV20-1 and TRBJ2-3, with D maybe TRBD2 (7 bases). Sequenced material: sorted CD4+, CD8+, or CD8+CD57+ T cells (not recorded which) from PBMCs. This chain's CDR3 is CSGLTGGHTDTQYF. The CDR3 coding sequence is TGCAGTGGCCTTACGGGGGGACACACAGATACGCAGTATTTT.